The following is a T cell receptor beta chain sequence with its context. The antigen this receptor binds is unknown. No per-base quality is available; no much larger clone lies one base away. Eligible patients were adults with ileal or ileocolonic Crohn's disease who had an indication for ileocolonic resection. Whole ileal mucosal biopsies were kept frozen at -80 degrees C prior to DNA extraction. Genomic DNA was extracted from frozen whole biopsies with a TRizol-based method and quantified on a NanoDrop 2000 spectrophotometer. Approximately 550 nanograms of biopsy DNA per sample were submitted for commercial TCRB immunosequencing. Adaptive Biotechnology amplified the CDR3 regions from genomic DNA with a two-step multiplex PCR designed to control amplification bias. In the first PCR, primers covered every V and J gene segment, and in the second PCR, barcodes and Illumina adapters were added. An Illumina instrument was used to sequence the CDR3 libraries. In the authors' own workflow: The analysis used both the pipelines supplied by the vendor and custom analysis of the raw data in R/Bioconductor with R version 3.3.0. Clonality, ranging from 0 to 1, was calculated as the inverse of the normalised Shannon entropy of all productive clones. High-frequency clones were defined as the share of the repertoire taken up by the top 100 clones, keeping only clones that passed a 95% confidence test. The Simpson index measured repertoire diversity, and the Morisita-Horn index measured overlap between samples. TCRdb limited this immuneACCESS table to in-frame rearrangements with V and J called. A share of clones is missing; checked studies link under half to unresolved V genes, and the rest is unexplained. The DNA was the basis for D and trimming; V, J and clone size are from that table. The sample profile shows 30,000 to 35,000 clones; around four fifths of them were found once. The ten biggest clones cover around 19% of the sample.

The data stem from a study of T cell repertoires in ileal Crohn's disease (dated by TCRdb to between 2017 and 2020). Background for the entire study: Median disease duration was approximately 8 years, and around 35% of patients were identified as active smokers at the time of surgery. A Rutgeerts score higher than i0 was the definition used for endoscopic postoperative recurrence. Every patient underwent surgery because of a complication, which was stricturing disease in roughly 60% of cases and penetrating disease in roughly 39%. About half of the patients received postoperative therapy: around ten received thiopurines and approximately 19 received anti-TNF agents. TCR repertoire analysis was performed in fewer than 70 Crohn's disease patients drawn from a prospective multicentre cohort. The study was conducted in parallel with a multicentre cohort that was designed to identify predictors of early endoscopic recurrence following ileocolonic resection. A total of about 170 mucosal samples from approximately 60 patients were sequenced, with samples obtained at several locations on the surgical specimen and at postoperative endoscopy.

V lost 7 bases and J lost 5 bases; the stretch between them is 20 bases long. The CDR3 measures 15 amino acids from cysteine to phenylalanine. Kept here is only the CDR3 DNA, which spans 45 bases and is read in frame from base 1. CDR1 and CDR2 (SGHTA, FQGNSA) derive from the germline V gene. General conclusions and limits of the study: Compared with CD4 T cells, sorted CD8 T cells contained more high-frequency clones, which suggests that the mucosal expansions were mostly CD8. Higher percentages of high-frequency clones at the time of surgery were linked to endoscopic recurrence, and every patient with clonality above 26.8% (18/57) had recurrence. Mucosal CD4 and CD8 T cells were sorted and sequenced only in a subgroup of patients, whose size was not stated. A significantly higher proportion of clonal expansions was observed in active smokers at surgery than in non-smokers (about 25% vs 20%, p=0.02).

The TCR originated in an adult with Crohn's disease. Material: ileal tissue. Rearrangement joined TRBV7-2 to TRBJ1-1, and perhaps TRBD1 as D gene, on 5 matching bases. The CDR3: CASNRDIPGGTEAFF. The DNA reads as follows: TGTGCCAGCAACCGAGACATCCCGGGGGGAACTGAAGCTTTCTTT.